This is a list of T cell receptor beta chains from one sample in a study of identical twins. One entry per CDR3 protein, called by TCRdb with MiXCR from the 5' RACE reads. The sample carries 1.5 million or so distinct CDR3 sequences, around 29% recorded once. Material: cord blood. The receptors here all came from a newborn girl in good health. The CDR3 runs from the conserved cysteine through the conserved F or W. The D gene is left open where the match is weak. Not all rows give a size; the values are once, few, many and, for expanded clones, a class.

cdr3_nt	cdr3_aa	d_call	clone_size	v_call	cdr3_length	j_call
TGCAGCGTTGCCCTCGGGCAGCGCGAATCTAGCTCCTACGAGCAGTACTTC	CSVALGQRESSSYEQYF	-	few	TRBV29-1	17	TRBJ2-7
TGTGCCAGCAGCGTAGCTCGCCAGGATAATGAGCAGTTCTTC	CASSVARQDNEQFF	-	-	TRBV9	14	TRBJ2-1
TGTGCCAGCAGTCGGCCGGGACGCCCCTATCAGCCCCAGCATTTT	CASSRPGRPYQPQHF	-	-	TRBV6-1	15	TRBJ1-5
TGTGCCAGCAGCCAATCGCGGTTTCGGACAAACTCTGGAAACACCATATATTTT	CASSQSRFRTNSGNTIYF	-	few	TRBV16	18	TRBJ1-3
TGTGCCAGCATGAAAACCGGGGGAACTAGCGGGAAACCTTACAATGAGCAGTTCTTC	CASMKTGGTSGKPYNEQFF	TRBD2	-	TRBV25-1	19	TRBJ2-1
TGTGCCAGCAGCCAAGTGGCAGGGGTCTCCTACGAGCAGTACTTC	CASSQVAGVSYEQYF	-	few	TRBV4-2	15	TRBJ2-7
TGTGCCAGCAGCTACTATGGGGGGATATACACCTTC	CASSYYGGIYTF	-	-	TRBV13	12	TRBJ1-2
TGTGCCAGCAGCTTATATGGAGCCGACGAGCAGTACTTC	CASSLYGADEQYF	-	many	TRBV11-1	13	TRBJ2-7
TGTGCCAGCTTTGGGAACACTGAAGCTTTCTTT	CASFGNTEAFF	-	-	TRBV2	11	TRBJ1-1
TGTGCCAGCAGCAGAACCGGGACAGACTCTGGGGCCAACGTCCTGACTTTC	CASSRTGTDSGANVLTF	TRBD1	few	TRBV5-5	17	TRBJ2-6
TGTGCCAGCAGTTTAATTGGCCAGGGGAGGGGGCAGCCCCAGCATTTT	CASSLIGQGRGQPQHF	-	-	TRBV28	16	TRBJ1-5
TGCAGCGTTGAAGAGGCCACAGGGGCCGGCGAGCAGTACTTC	CSVEEATGAGEQYF	TRBD1	few	TRBV29-1	14	TRBJ2-7
TGTGCCAGCAGCTTAGACTCCCAATCGTTCTTC	CASSLDSQSFF	-	few	TRBV7-9	11	TRBJ2-1
TGTGCCAGCAAACCTACCGGGACAGGTTCCGGCTACACCTTC	CASKPTGTGSGYTF	TRBD1	few	TRBV6-5	14	TRBJ1-2
TGTGCCAGCAGCTACCGAGCGGGGACGACGTACGAGCAGTACTTC	CASSYRAGTTYEQYF	TRBD2	-	TRBV7-2	15	TRBJ2-7
TGTGCCAGCAGCCAATCGGGACTGAACAATGAGCAGTTCTTC	CASSQSGLNNEQFF	-	-	TRBV5-6	14	TRBJ2-1
TGTGCCAGCAGAAAAAGTGGCGCTGAAGCTTTCTTT	CASRKSGAEAFF	-	once	TRBV6-5	12	TRBJ1-1
TGTGCCACCAGTGATGGCGGGACAGGGGGCAATGAGCAGTACTTC	CATSDGGTGGNEQYF	TRBD1	once	TRBV24-1	15	TRBJ2-7
TGCAGCGTCCCGGGGGGAGTGCCCTACAATGAGCAGTTCTTC	CSVPGGVPYNEQFF	TRBD2	-	TRBV29-1	14	TRBJ2-1
TGCAGTGCTATAGGGCCGGACTATGGCTACACCTTC	CSAIGPDYGYTF	-	-	TRBV20-1	12	TRBJ1-2
TGTGCCAGCAGTTGGGGACGGCCGTTCGACAATGAGCAGTTCTTC	CASSWGRPFDNEQFF	-	many	TRBV27	15	TRBJ2-1
TGCGCCAGCAGCCCCCGACTAGCGGATATGGGGGGATACGAGCAGTACTTC	CASSPRLADMGGYEQYF	TRBD2	-	TRBV5-1	17	TRBJ2-7
TGTGCCACCGGTCGATGGGAAGCAGGGTCCTACGAGCAGTACTTC	CATGRWEAGSYEQYF	-	-	TRBV15	15	TRBJ2-7
TGTGCCAGCAGTTTAGCGGGAGGGGGCAAGGAGTATTTT	CASSLAGGGKEYF	TRBD2	few	TRBV27	13	TRBJ2-3
TGTGCCAGCAGCCAAGTAGGGGGCGAGTCCGAGCAGTACTTC	CASSQVGGESEQYF	TRBD1	-	TRBV14	14	TRBJ2-7
TGTGCCAGCGCCGGTACAGGGGTATACACTGAAGCTTTCTTT	CASAGTGVYTEAFF	TRBD1	-	TRBV2	14	TRBJ1-1
TGTGCCAGCAGCCAACGGCCCCGAGACGCCTCCACCTACGAGCAGTACTTC	CASSQRPRDASTYEQYF	-	few	TRBV3-1	17	TRBJ2-7
TGTGCCAGCAGGGAACAGGGGAGCTCCTACGAGCAGTACTTC	CASREQGSSYEQYF	TRBD1	few	TRBV6-6	14	TRBJ2-7
TGCGCCAGCAGTGCTTACGGCCGCCTATCCTACAATGAGCAGTTCTTC	CASSAYGRLSYNEQFF	-	few	TRBV5-1	16	TRBJ2-1
TGCAGTGCTAGAGGCACTAGTTGGGTCCAAGAGACCCAGTACTTC	CSARGTSWVQETQYF	-	-	TRBV20-1	15	TRBJ2-5
TGTGCCAGCAGCAGACGTGAAGAGCAGTACTTC	CASSRREEQYF	-	many	TRBV6-5	11	TRBJ2-7
TGTGCCAGCAGTGCGGACAGGGTGACGGAGTCCCTCTATGGCTACACCTTC	CASSADRVTESLYGYTF	TRBD1	-	TRBV6-1	17	TRBJ1-2
TGCAGTGCTATAGGCGGGCTAGCGGGGGTGAATACGCAGTATTTT	CSAIGGLAGVNTQYF	TRBD2	-	TRBV20-1	15	TRBJ2-3
TGTGCCAGCAGCTTCCCGGGACTCCACAATGAGCAGTTCTTC	CASSFPGLHNEQFF	-	few	TRBV7-2	14	TRBJ2-1
TGTGCCAGCACCAGGACAGGGATAGAGACCCAGTACTTC	CASTRTGIETQYF	TRBD1	-	TRBV12-3/TRBV12-4	13	TRBJ2-5
TGCGCCAGCAGCCTACAGGGGCCCCCCTACGAGCAGTACTTC	CASSLQGPPYEQYF	TRBD1	-	TRBV5-1	14	TRBJ2-7
TGTGCCAGCAGCTTAGGGTCACAACTAAGCAACACTGAAGCTTTCTTT	CASSLGSQLSNTEAFF	-	-	TRBV7-6	16	TRBJ1-1
TGTGCCAGCAGCTTGCGGGGGCGGATCTTCTCCTACGAGCAGTACTTC	CASSLRGRIFSYEQYF	-	few	TRBV7-2	16	TRBJ2-7
TGTGCCAGCAGCTTAGGGGACAGGGTCCAAAACATTCAGTACTTC	CASSLGDRVQNIQYF	TRBD1	-	TRBV7-4	15	TRBJ2-4
TGTGCTAGTGGTCCCCCAGGGGCCTCCTCCTACAATGAGCAGTACTTC	CASGPPGASSYNEQYF	-	-	TRBV12-5	16	TRBJ2-7
TGCGCCAGCAGTCTTTTCAACCCGGGACTAAACCTGGGAGAGCAGTACTTC	CASSLFNPGLNLGEQYF	TRBD2	once	TRBV10-2	17	TRBJ2-7
TGTGCCAGCAGCCAAGCAGGGGGAAGGACTGAAGCTTTCTTT	CASSQAGGRTEAFF	TRBD1	-	TRBV4-2	14	TRBJ1-1
TGCAGTGCTAGGAGTAGCGGCGGAAGCTCCTATAATTCACCCCTCCACTTT	CSARSSGGSSYNSPLHF	-	-	TRBV20-1	17	TRBJ1-6
TGTGCCAGCAGCCATACAGAGACCCAGTACTTC	CASSHTETQYF	-	many	TRBV14	11	TRBJ2-5
TGTGCCAGCAGTGAGTCCGGGGTGTCACCCCTCCACTTT	CASSESGVSPLHF	-	-	TRBV25-1	13	TRBJ1-6
TGTGCCAGCAGCTCCCGTAGCGGGACCCTCACAGATACGCAGTATTTT	CASSSRSGTLTDTQYF	TRBD2	few	TRBV7-2	16	TRBJ2-3
TGCAGCGTTGAAGAAAGGCCGTTGGGGTCCTACGAGCAGTACTTC	CSVEERPLGSYEQYF	-	-	TRBV29-1	15	TRBJ2-7
TGTGCCACCGCGGGACAGGGGAACACTGAAACTTTCTTT	CATAGQGNTETFF	TRBD1	-	TRBV24-1	13	TRBJ1-1
TGTGCCAGCAGTGAGAGTTCATGGATTGGTGGCTACACCTTC	CASSESSWIGGYTF	-	-	TRBV2	14	TRBJ1-2
TGTGCGAGCAATTACGGCCGGGTCAGCGCAGATACGGAGTATTTT	CASNYGRVSADTEYF	-	-	TRBV12-3/TRBV12-4	15	TRBJ2-3
TGCAGTGCTAGAGATTCGACATATAGCAATCAGCCCCAGCATTTT	CSARDSTYSNQPQHF	-	many	TRBV20-1	15	TRBJ1-5
TGCGCCAGCAGCCTGATAGCGGGGGCGACCTCTGAGCAGTTCTTC	CASSLIAGATSEQFF	TRBD2	-	TRBV5-1	15	TRBJ2-1
TGCAGTGCTAGTGGGTTAGGGAACACTGAAGCTTTCTTT	CSASGLGNTEAFF	-	-	TRBV20-1	13	TRBJ1-1
TGCAGCGTTGAAGAGCGGGGAGACGGGACAGATACGCAGTATTTT	CSVEERGDGTDTQYF	-	-	TRBV29-1	15	TRBJ2-3